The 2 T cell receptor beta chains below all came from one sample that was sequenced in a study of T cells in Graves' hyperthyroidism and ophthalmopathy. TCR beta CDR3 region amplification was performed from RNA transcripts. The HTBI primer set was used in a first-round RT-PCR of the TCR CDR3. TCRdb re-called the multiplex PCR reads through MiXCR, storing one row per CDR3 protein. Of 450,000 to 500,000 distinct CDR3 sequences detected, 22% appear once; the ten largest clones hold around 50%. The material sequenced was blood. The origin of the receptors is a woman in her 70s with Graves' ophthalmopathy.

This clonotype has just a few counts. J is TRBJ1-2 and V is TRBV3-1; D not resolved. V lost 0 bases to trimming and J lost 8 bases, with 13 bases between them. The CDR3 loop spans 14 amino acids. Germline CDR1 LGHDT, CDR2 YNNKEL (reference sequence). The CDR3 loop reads CASSQDPGVGGYTF. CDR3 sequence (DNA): TGTGCCAGCAGCCAAGATCCCGGGGTTGGCGGCTACACCTTC. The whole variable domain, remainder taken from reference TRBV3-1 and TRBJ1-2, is DTAVSQTPKYLVTQMGNDKSIKCEQNLGHDTMYWYKQDSKKFLKIMFSYNNKELIINETVPNRFSPKSPDKAHLNLHINSLELGDSAVYFCASSQDPGVGGYTFGSGTRLTVV.

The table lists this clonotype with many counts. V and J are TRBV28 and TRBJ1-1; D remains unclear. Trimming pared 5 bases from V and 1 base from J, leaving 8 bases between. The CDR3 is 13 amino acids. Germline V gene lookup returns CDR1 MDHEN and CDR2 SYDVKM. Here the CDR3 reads CASSPAQNTEAFF. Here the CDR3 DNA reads TGTGCCAGCAGTCCAGCCCAGAACACTGAAGCTTTCTTT.